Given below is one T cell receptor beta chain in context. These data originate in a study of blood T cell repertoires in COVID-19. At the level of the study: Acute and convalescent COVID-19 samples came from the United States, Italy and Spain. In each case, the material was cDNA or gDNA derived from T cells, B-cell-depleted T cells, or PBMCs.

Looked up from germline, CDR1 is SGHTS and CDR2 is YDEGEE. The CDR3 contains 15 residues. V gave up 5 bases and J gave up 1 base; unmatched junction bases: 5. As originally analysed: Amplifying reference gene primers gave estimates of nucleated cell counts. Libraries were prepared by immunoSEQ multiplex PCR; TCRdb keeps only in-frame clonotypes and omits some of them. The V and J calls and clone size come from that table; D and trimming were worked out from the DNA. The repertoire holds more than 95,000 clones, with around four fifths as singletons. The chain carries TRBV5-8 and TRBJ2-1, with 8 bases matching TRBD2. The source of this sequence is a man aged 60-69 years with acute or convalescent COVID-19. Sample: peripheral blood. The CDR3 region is CASSSGGFSYNEQFF. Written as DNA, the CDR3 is TGTGCCAGCAGTTCGGGAGGGTTTTCCTACAATGAGCAGTTCTTC.